A single TCR beta chain is shown here with its context. Antigen specificity is unknown. The sample comes from a study of T cell responses to AZD1222 COVID-19 vaccine. Libraries were prepared by immunoSEQ multiplex PCR; TCRdb keeps only in-frame clonotypes and omits some of them. The sample includes 170,000 or so clones, 90% of them seen just once. Trimming removed 3 bases at V and 4 bases at J, with 3 bases between. From germline, CDR1 is ENHRY and CDR2 SYGVKD. This CDR3 has 12 residues. Study results and caveats: Scientists sampled the repertoires only once the peak T cell response had passed. Vaccine-related CD4 TCRs covered spike, predominating at 160-218 and 743-854.

The sequence came from an adult in good health. Here the sequenced sample was peripheral blood, taken on day 0 of AZD1222 vaccination. The chain uses TRBV10-3 and TRBJ1-4; D remains ambiguous. CDR3 region: CAISDLNEKLFF. In DNA form, the CDR3 reads TGTGCCATCAGTGACCTTAATGAAAAACTGTTTTTT.